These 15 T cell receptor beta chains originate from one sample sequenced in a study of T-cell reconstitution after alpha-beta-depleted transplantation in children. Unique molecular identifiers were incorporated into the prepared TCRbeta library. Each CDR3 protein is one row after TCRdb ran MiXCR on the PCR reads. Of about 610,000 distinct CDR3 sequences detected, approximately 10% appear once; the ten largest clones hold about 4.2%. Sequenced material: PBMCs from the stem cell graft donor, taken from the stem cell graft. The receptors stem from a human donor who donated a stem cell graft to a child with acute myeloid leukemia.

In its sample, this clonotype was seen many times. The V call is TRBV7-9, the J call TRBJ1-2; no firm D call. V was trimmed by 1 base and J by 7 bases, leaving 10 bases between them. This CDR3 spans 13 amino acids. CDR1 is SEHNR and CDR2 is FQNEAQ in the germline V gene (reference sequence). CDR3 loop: CASSLGQASGYTF. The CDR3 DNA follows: TGTGCCAGCAGCTTAGGGCAGGCCTCTGGCTACACCTTC. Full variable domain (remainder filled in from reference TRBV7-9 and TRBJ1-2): DTGVSQNPRHKITKRGQNVTFRCDPISEHNRLYWYRQTLGQGPEFLTYFQNEAQLEKSRLLSDRFSAERPKGSFSTLEIQRTEQGDSAMYLCASSLGQASGYTFGSGTRLTVV.

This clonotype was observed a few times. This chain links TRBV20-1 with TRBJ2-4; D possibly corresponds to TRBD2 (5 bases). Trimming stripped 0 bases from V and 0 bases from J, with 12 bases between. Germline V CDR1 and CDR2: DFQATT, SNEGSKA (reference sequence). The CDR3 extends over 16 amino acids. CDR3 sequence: CSARDPAGLAKNIQYF. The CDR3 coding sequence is TGCAGTGCTAGAGATCCGGCAGGACTAGCCAAAAACATTCAGTACTTC.

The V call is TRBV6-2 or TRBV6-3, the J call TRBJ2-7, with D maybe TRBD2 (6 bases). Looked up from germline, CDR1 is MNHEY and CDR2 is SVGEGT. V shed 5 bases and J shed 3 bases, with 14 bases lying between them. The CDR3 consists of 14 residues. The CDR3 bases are TGTGCCAGCAGTCTTCCATATAGCGGCTACGAGCAGTACTTC. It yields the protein CASSLPYSGYEQYF.

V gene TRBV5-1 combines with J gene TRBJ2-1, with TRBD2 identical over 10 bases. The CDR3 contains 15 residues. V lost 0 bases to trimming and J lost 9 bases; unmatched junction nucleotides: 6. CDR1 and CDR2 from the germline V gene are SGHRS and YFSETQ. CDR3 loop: CASSLASGSLGEQFF. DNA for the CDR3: TGCGCCAGCAGCTTGGCTAGCGGGAGTTTAGGTGAGCAGTTCTTC. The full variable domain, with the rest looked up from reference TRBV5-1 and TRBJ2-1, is KAGVTQTPRYLIKTRGQQVTLSCSPISGHRSVSWYQQTPGQGLQFLFEYFSETQRNKGNFPGRFSGRQFSNSRSEMNVSTLELGDSALYLCASSLASGSLGEQFFGPGTRLTVL.

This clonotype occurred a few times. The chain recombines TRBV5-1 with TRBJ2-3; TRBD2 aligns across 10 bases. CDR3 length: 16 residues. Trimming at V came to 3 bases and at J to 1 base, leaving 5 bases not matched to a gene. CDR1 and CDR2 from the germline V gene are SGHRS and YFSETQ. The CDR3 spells CASSSQLAGRTDTQYF. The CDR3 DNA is TGCGCCAGCAGCTCTCAACTAGCGGGACGCACAGATACGCAGTATTTT.

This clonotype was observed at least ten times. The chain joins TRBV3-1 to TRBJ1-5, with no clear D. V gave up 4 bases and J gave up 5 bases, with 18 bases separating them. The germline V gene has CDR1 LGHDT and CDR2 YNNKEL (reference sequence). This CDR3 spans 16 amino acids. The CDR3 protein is CASSPCEGSVDQPQHF. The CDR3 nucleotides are TGTGCCAGCAGCCCGTGCGAGGGTTCCGTCGATCAGCCCCAGCATTTT.

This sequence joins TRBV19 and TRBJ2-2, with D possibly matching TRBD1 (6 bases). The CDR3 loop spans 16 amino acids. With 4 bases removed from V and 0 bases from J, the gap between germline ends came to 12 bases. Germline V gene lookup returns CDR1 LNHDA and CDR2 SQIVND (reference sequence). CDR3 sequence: CASSKHRAPNTGELFF. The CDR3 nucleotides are TGTGCCAGTAGTAAACACAGGGCGCCGAACACCGGGGAGCTGTTTTTT.

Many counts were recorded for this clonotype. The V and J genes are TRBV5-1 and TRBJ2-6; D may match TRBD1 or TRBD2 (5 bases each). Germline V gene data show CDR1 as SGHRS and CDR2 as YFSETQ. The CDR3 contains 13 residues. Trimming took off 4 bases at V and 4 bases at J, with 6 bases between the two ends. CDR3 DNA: TGCGCCAGCAGCGAGGGGGGGGCCAACGTCCTGACTTTC. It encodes CASSEGGANVLTF.

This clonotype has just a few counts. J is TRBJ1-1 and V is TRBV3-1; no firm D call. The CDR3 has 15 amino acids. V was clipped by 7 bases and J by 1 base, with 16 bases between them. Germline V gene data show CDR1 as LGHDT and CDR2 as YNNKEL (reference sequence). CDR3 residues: CASTYVIGENTEAFF. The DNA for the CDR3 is TGTGCCAGCACCTACGTTATCGGGGAGAACACTGAAGCTTTCTTT.

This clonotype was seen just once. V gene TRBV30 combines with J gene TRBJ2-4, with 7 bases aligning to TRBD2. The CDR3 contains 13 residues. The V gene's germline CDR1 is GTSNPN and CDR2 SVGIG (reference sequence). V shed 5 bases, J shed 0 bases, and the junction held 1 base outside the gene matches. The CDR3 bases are TGTGCCTGGGGGGGGGGAGCCAAAAACATTCAGTACTTC. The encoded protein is CAWGGGAKNIQYF. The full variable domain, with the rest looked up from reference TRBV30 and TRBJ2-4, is SQTIHQWPATLVQPVGSPLSLECTVEGTSNPNLYWYRQAAGRGLQLLFYSVGIGQISSEVPQNLSASRPQDRQFILSSKKLLLSDSGFYLCAWGGGAKNIQYFGAGTRLSVL.

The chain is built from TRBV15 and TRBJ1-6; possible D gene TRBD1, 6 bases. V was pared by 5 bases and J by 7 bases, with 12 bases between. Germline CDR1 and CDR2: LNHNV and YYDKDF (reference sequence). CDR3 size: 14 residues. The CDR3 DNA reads TGTGCCACCAGCGGCGGGACACTGAATTCACCCCTCCACTTT. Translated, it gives CATSGGTLNSPLHF.

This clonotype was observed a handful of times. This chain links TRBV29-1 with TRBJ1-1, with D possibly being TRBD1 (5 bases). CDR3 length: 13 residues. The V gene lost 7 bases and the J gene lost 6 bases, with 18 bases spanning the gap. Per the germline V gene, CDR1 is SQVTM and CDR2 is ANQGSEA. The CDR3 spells CSGQRQFLAEAFF. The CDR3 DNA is TGCAGCGGACAACGACAGTTCCTTGCTGAAGCTTTCTTT.

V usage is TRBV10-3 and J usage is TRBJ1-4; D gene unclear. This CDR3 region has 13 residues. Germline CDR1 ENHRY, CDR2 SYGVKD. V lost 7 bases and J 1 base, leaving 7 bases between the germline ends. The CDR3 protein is CAINDGTNEKLFF. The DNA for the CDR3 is TGTGCCATCAATGACGGAACTAATGAAAAACTGTTTTTT.

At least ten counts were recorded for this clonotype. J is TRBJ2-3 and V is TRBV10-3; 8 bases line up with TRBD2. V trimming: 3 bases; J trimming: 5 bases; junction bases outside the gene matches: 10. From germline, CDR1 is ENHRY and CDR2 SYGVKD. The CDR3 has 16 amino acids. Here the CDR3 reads CAISEVVRREGDTQYF. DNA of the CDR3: TGTGCCATCAGTGAAGTCGTACGTCGGGAGGGAGATACGCAGTATTTT.

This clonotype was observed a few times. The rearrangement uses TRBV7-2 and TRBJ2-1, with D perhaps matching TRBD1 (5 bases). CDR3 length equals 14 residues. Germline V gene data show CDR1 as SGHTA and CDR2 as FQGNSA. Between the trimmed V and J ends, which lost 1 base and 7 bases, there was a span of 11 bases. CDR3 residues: CASSLGTPGNEQFF. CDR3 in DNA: TGTGCCAGCAGCTTAGGGACACCTGGGAATGAGCAGTTCTTC.